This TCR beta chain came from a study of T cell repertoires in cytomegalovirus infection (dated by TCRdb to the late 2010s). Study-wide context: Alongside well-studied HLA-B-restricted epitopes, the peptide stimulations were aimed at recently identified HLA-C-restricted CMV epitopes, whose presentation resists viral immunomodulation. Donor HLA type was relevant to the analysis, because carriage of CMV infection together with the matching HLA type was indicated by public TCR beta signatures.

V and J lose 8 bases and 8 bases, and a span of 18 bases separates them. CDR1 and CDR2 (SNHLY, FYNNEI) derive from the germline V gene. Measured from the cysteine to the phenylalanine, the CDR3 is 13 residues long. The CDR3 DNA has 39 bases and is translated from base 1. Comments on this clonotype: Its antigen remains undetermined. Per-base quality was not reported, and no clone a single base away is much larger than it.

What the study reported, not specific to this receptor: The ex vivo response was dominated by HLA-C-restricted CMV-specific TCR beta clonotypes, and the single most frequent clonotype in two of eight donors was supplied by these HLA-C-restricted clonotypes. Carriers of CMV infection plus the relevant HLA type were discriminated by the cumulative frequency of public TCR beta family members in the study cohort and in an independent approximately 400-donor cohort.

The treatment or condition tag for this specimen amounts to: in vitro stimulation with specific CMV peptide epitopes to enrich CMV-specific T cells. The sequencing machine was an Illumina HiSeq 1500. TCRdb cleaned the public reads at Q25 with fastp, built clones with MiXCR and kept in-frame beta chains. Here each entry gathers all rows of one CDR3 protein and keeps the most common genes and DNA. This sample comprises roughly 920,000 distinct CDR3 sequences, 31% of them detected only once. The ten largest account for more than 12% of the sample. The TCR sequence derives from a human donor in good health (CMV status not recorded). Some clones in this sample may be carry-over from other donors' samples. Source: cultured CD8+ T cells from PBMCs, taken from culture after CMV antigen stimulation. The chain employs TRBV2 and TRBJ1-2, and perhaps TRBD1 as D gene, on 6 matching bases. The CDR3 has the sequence CASVRRGGEGYTF. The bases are TGTGCCAGCGTCCGGAGAGGGGGGGAAGGCTACACCTTC.